The sequence of this T cell receptor (beta chain) was determined in a study of blood T cells in healthy people across ages. The V end lost 0 bases, the J end lost 2 bases, and 9 bases lay between the germline ends. The V gene's germline CDR1 is LGHNA and CDR2 YNFKEQ. The CDR3 runs to 15 residues. A second PCR, run for about 7 to 11 cycles, used a sample-barcoded 5' primer plus a J-beta primer mix. In TCRdb, the 5' RACE reads were re-called with MiXCR into one record per CDR3 protein. In the table there are 1 million to 1.2 million distinct CDR3 sequences, roughly two fifths of which are singletons. This clonotype came up many times.

The sequenced material came from blood. This TCR was sampled from a man younger than 35 in good health. The chain has TRBV4-2 and TRBJ2-3; no firm D call. The CDR3 region is CASSQDRLATDTQYF. The CDR3 region has the DNA TGTGCCAGCAGCCAAGACCGGTTGGCCACAGATACGCAGTATTTT.